The rows below give T cell receptor beta chains drawn from one sample of a study of T cell responses to AZD1222 COVID-19 vaccine. Generated by immunoSEQ multiplex PCR, the TCRdb table keeps only in-frame clones and is missing some. The table includes some 84,000 clones, approximately 86% detected once. The specimen was peripheral blood, collected on day 0 of AZD1222 vaccination. These receptors were collected from an adult in good health. CDR3s include the opening cysteine and the closing phenylalanine or tryptophan. A D gene is named only where the DNA matches it firmly. Size values are once, few and many counts, or a class for expanded clones, and some rows have none.

j_gene	abundance	d_gene	v_gene	CDR3nt	CDR3aa
TRBJ2-3	NA	NA	TRBV21-1	TGTGCCAGCAGCAAAGTTTACAGGGGGCCCACAGATACGCAGTATTTT	CASSKVYRGPTDTQYF
TRBJ2-7	NA	TRBD2	TRBV3-1/TRBV3-2	TGTGCCAGCAGCCAAAACCTAGCGGGCGGGGAGCAGTACTTC	CASSQNLAGGEQYF
TRBJ2-3	NA	NA	TRBV27	TGTGCCAGCAGTTTGTCAGGGACTTGGGATACGCAGTATTTT	CASSLSGTWDTQYF
TRBJ2-1	NA	TRBD2	TRBV5-5	TGTGCCAGCAGCGGCACCGGGACTAGCTCATACAATGAGCAGTTCTTC	CASSGTGTSSYNEQFF
TRBJ2-1	NA	NA	TRBV5-1	TGCGCCAGCAGCTCGGCGGGGAATGAGCAGTTCTTC	CASSSAGNEQFF
TRBJ1-2	NA	TRBD1	TRBV4-2	TGTGCCAGCAGCGCGCAGACAGGGGGCGCGAAAGGCTACACCTTC	CASSAQTGGAKGYTF
TRBJ2-7	NA	TRBD1	TRBV9	TGTGCCAGCAGCGTAGGCCCGATGAGGACAGGGCTCTCCTACGAGCAGTACTTC	CASSVGPMRTGLSYEQYF
TRBJ2-3	NA	NA	TRBV29-1	TGCAGCGGGAGGCGGAAGACTAGCACAGATACGCAGTATTTT	CSGRRKTSTDTQYF
TRBJ2-1	NA	NA	TRBV19	TGTGCCAGTAGTCCCCGAGGGGGATACTACAATGAGCAGTTCTTC	CASSPRGGYYNEQFF
TRBJ1-2	NA	NA	TRBV19	TGTGCCAGTAGTATAAGGGGCTATGGCTACACCTTC	CASSIRGYGYTF
TRBJ2-7	NA	NA	TRBV20-1	TGCAGTGCTAGAGTGTGGTACGAGCAGTACTTC	CSARVWYEQYF
TRBJ2-7	NA	NA	TRBV7-8	TGTGCCAGCAGCTCCCGTCCCGGCGCTCCCCACGAGCAGTACTTC	CASSSRPGAPHEQYF
TRBJ1-6	once	TRBD1	TRBV6-5	TGTGCCAGCACCCCCAGGGGGCAAAATTCACCCCTCCACTTT	CASTPRGQNSPLHF
TRBJ2-2	NA	NA	TRBV18	TGTGCCAGCTCACCAGGGGCCCTCCGGGAGCTGTTTTTT	CASSPGALRELFF
TRBJ1-4	NA	NA	TRBV6-1	TGTGCCAGCAAAACCGGGACACGTGGTGAAAAACTGTTTTTT	CASKTGTRGEKLFF
TRBJ2-3	NA	NA	TRBV10-2	TGCGCCGGATGGTCGAGCGGAAACACAGATACGCAGTATTTT	CAGWSSGNTDTQYF
TRBJ2-2	NA	TRBD2	TRBV11-2	TGTGCCAGCAGCTCTTTTAGCGGGACGGGAACAACCGGGGAGCTGTTTTTT	CASSSFSGTGTTGELFF
TRBJ2-7	NA	NA	TRBV7-2	TGTGCCAGCAGCTTAGGGACAGCCTCGCTCTCCTACGAGCAGTACTTC	CASSLGTASLSYEQYF
TRBJ2-1	NA	TRBD2	TRBV27	TGTGCCAGCAGTCCCCCCGTCGGGACTAGCGGGTACAATGAGCAGTTCTTC	CASSPPVGTSGYNEQFF
TRBJ1-2	once	NA	TRBV28	TGTGCCAGTGCAGCTAACTATGGCTACACCTTC	CASAANYGYTF
TRBJ2-5	NA	NA	TRBV11-2	TGTGCCAGCAGCTTCGGAGGGGTGGGACTTAGGGGCCAAGAGACCCAGTACTTC	CASSFGGVGLRGQETQYF
TRBJ2-7	NA	TRBD1	TRBV10-3	TGTGCCATCAGTGAGTCCATAAGCCCAGGGGGCTACGAGCAGTACTTC	CAISESISPGGYEQYF
TRBJ2-7	NA	TRBD2	TRBV7-2	TGTGCCAGCAGCGAGACTAGCGGGAGGGGGTACGAGCAGTACTTC	CASSETSGRGYEQYF
TRBJ2-7	NA	NA	TRBV18	TGTGCCAGCTCACCAAGGACCTACGAGCAGTACTTC	CASSPRTYEQYF
TRBJ1-3	NA	TRBD1	TRBV14	TGTGCCAGCGGGGACAGGGCGTCTGGAAACACCATATATTTT	CASGDRASGNTIYF
TRBJ2-7	NA	NA	TRBV11-2	TGTGCCAGCAGCTTAGATGGGCAGCAACGATACGAGCAGTACTTC	CASSLDGQQRYEQYF
TRBJ2-2	NA	NA	TRBV19	TGTGCCAGTAAGCGGTCTGGACTTAACACCGGGGAGCTGTTTTTT	CASKRSGLNTGELFF
TRBJ2-7	once	TRBD1	TRBV5-4	TGTGCCACCAGCGGAGGCAGGGGGCCCTCCTACGAGCAGTACTTC	CATSGGRGPSYEQYF
TRBJ1-4	NA	NA	TRBV5-8	TGTGCCAGCAGCTTTGGCAGGGGAGCTGATGAAAAACTGTTTTTT	CASSFGRGADEKLFF
TRBJ2-7	once	NA	TRBV16	TGTGCCAGCAGCCATGGGAACCCTCAAAACTACGAGCAGTACTTC	CASSHGNPQNYEQYF
TRBJ2-7	once	TRBD1	TRBV7-2	TGTGCCAGCAGCTTAATGTGGACAGGGACGGGCGAGCAGTACTTC	CASSLMWTGTGEQYF
TRBJ2-7	NA	NA	TRBV2	TGTGCCAGCAGCTCAGGGTTGGGTTCAACCTACGAGCAGTACTTC	CASSSGLGSTYEQYF
TRBJ2-3	NA	NA	TRBV10-3	TGTGCCACGTCCAACCGATTAGTAGATACGCAGTATTTT	CATSNRLVDTQYF
TRBJ1-2	NA	NA	TRBV19	TGTGCCAGTAGTATGAAGACAGACACTAACTATGGCTACACCTTC	CASSMKTDTNYGYTF
TRBJ2-1	NA	TRBD1	TRBV5-1	TGCGCCAGCAGCAGGGGACAGGGGGTCAATGAGCAGTTCTTC	CASSRGQGVNEQFF
TRBJ1-5	NA	NA	TRBV5-4	TGTGCCAGCAGCTTGGAGCCCCATAGTAATCAGCCCCAGCATTTT	CASSLEPHSNQPQHF
TRBJ1-1	NA	NA	TRBV30	TGTGCCTGGGCATTCACAGGGGAAGCTTTCTTT	CAWAFTGEAFF
TRBJ2-1	NA	TRBD2	TRBV16	TGTGCCAGCAGCCCCTCTGGGGGGGAAAGTTACGATGAGCAGTTCTTC	CASSPSGGESYDEQFF
TRBJ2-7	NA	NA	TRBV9	TGTGCCAGCAGCGCGGGACCAAGCTCCTACGAGCAGTACTTC	CASSAGPSSYEQYF
TRBJ2-1	NA	TRBD2	TRBV27	TGTGCCAGCAGACTCGGACTAGCGGGAAGTAATGAGCAGTTCTTC	CASRLGLAGSNEQFF
TRBJ2-7	NA	TRBD2	TRBV5-1	TGCGCCAGCAGCCCCATTACTAGCGGGAGTACTTACGAGCAGTACTTC	CASSPITSGSTYEQYF
TRBJ1-5	NA	NA	TRBV5-8	TGTGCCAGCAGCTTTGGGGTTGCCCAGCATTTT	CASSFGVAQHF
TRBJ2-1	NA	TRBD2	TRBV3-1/TRBV3-2	TGTGCCAGCAGCTTCTCCGGGACTAGGGATGAGCAGTTCTTC	CASSFSGTRDEQFF
TRBJ1-1	NA	NA	TRBV9	TGTGCCAGCAGCGTAGGTTCTGGGCCCGAAGCTTTCTTT	CASSVGSGPEAFF
TRBJ1-2	NA	NA	TRBV2	TGTGCCAGCAGCTCCATCGAGGGGGGCGGCTACACCTTC	CASSSIEGGGYTF
TRBJ2-3	once	NA	TRBV4-3	TGCGCCAGCAGCCAAGAGAAGTACTATAGCACAGATACGCAGTATTTT	CASSQEKYYSTDTQYF
TRBJ2-2	NA	NA	TRBV24-1	TGTGCCACCGCATCTCCGCATGCCGGGGAGCTGTTTTTT	CATASPHAGELFF